This T cell receptor beta chain derives from a study of cytomegalovirus exposure and HLA in healthy donors. Study results and limitations: A prior analysis recorded that most TCR beta V segments were productive about 87% or about 30% of the time. Rarity marked most TCR sequences, yet some public TCRs occurred in many donors.

Trimming stripped 0 bases from V and 6 bases from J, with 16 bases between. The germline gives CDR1 LGHNA, CDR2 YNFKEQ. The CDR3 has 16 amino acids. With regard to this clone: The antigen is unknown.

The PCR contained 60 Vbeta and 13 Jbeta primers. Libraries were prepared by immunoSEQ multiplex PCR; TCRdb keeps only in-frame clonotypes and omits some of them. The data contain 100,000 to 150,000 clones, approximately 75% of them singletons. The sequencing sample was made of PBMCs. The receptor's source is a woman aged 50 to 65 in good health and CMV-seronegative. The chain uses TRBV4-2 and TRBJ2-3; possible D gene TRBD1, 6 bases. This CDR3 reads CASSQERGRGEDTQYF. The CDR3 DNA is TGTGCCAGCAGCCAAGAACGGGGCAGGGGTGAGGATACGCAGTATTTT.